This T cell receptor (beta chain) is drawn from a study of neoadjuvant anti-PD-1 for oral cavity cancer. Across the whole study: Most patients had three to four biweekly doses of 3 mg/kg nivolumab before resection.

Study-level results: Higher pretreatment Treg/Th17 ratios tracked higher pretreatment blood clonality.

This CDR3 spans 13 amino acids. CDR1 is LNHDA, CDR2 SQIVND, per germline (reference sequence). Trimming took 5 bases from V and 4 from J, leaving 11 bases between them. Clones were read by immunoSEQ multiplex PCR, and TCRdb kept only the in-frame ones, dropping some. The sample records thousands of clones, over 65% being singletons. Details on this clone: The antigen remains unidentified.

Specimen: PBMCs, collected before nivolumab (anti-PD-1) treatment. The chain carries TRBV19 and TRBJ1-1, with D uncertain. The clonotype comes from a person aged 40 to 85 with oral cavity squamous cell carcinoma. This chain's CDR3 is CASSSRRGTEAFF. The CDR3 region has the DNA TGTGCCAGTAGTTCCCGACGGGGCACTGAAGCTTTCTTT.